The clone carrying this T cell receptor (beta chain) was observed once. What it recognizes is unknown. Treatment defined: 10-day PBMC culture with coronavirus spike peptide pools or control peptides (ViraFEST assay). The data are from a study of vaccination and CD4 T cells after COVID-19. With 0 bases removed from V and 3 bases from J, the gap between germline ends came to 6 bases. Germline lookup yields CDR1 SGHNT and CDR2 YYREEE (reference sequence). The CDR3 is 14 amino acids. With the Oncomine TCR Beta short-read assay, DNA from cultured CD4+ T cells was sequenced. TCRdb fed the PCR reads into MiXCR, producing one record per CDR3 protein. The table lists over 15,000 distinct CDR3 sequences, 53% of them singletons.

This TCR was recovered from a human donor who had recovered from COVID-19. The material was CD4+ T cells from blood, cultured in vitro, obtained before SARS-CoV-2 vaccination. The chain employs TRBV5-4 and TRBJ1-4; D is undetermined. The CDR3 nucleotides are TGTGCCAGCAGCTTGGACAGACCTAATGAAAAACTGTTTTTT. Protein product: CASSLDRPNEKLFF.